A single sample is the source of the 5 T cell receptor beta chains below, sequenced in a study of T cell repertoires in cytomegalovirus infection. Via MiXCR, TCRdb re-called the reads, giving one row per CDR3 protein. Of approximately 260,000 distinct CDR3 sequences listed, roughly a fifth were seen once; the top ten hold roughly 19%. Their target antigens are unknown. Material: cultured PBMCs, obtained from culture after CMV antigen stimulation. The receptors shown here come from a human donor in good health (CMV status not recorded). Some clones in this sample may be carry-over from other donors' samples.

The genes are TRBV7-9 and TRBJ2-1; TRBD2 matches at 8 bases. The CDR3 is 19 amino acids. Germline CDR1 and CDR2: SEHNR and FQNEAQ (reference sequence). V shed 5 bases and J 4 bases; nucleotides not matched to a gene: 19. The CDR3: CASSPEGSGRLNGYNEQFF. As DNA, the CDR3 is TGTGCCAGCAGCCCCGAGGGGAGCGGGAGACTTAACGGGTACAATGAGCAGTTCTTC.

Worth noting for this clonotype: This may come from a read error, since a much larger clone is one base off. J is TRBJ2-2 and V is TRBV4-1; D perhaps matches TRBD1 (6 bases). The CDR3 runs to 17 residues. The germline V gene encodes CDR1 MGHRA and CDR2 YSYEKL. Trimming took 2 bases from V and 4 from J, leaving 17 bases between them. The DNA for the CDR3 is TGCGCCAGCAGCCAAAATCAGGGGCGACTGGTCACCGGGGAGCTGTTTTTT. It codes for CASSQNQGRLVTGELFF.

This sequence joins TRBV12-5 and TRBJ2-2, with D perhaps TRBD2 (5 bases). Trimming took 4 bases from V and 5 from J, leaving 17 bases between them. This CDR3 has 16 amino acids. Germline V lookup: CDR1 LGHNT, CDR2 FRNRAP. The CDR3 region is CASGSRNAGMTGELFF. The CDR3 bases are TGTGCTAGTGGTTCTAGGAACGCGGGCATGACCGGGGAGCTGTTTTTT.

Here the CDR3 reads CASSLGAPRSLASVRTDTQYF. CDR3 bases: TGTGCCAGCAGCTTAGGGGCCCCCCGTTCACTAGCCTCAGTGCGCACAGATACGCAGTATTTT. The V call is TRBV7-2, the J call TRBJ2-3, with a possible D match to TRBD2 (6 bases). The CDR3 loop spans 21 amino acids. Germline CDR1 SGHTA, CDR2 FQGNSA. V lost 1 base and J 1 base, leaving 27 bases between the germline ends.

V usage is TRBV19 and J usage is TRBJ1-2; D gene unclear. Germline values: CDR1 LNHDA, CDR2 SQIVND (reference sequence). This CDR3 has 12 amino acids. V shed 7 bases and J shed 5 bases, with 11 bases lying between them. This CDR3 is CASTQPRYGYTF. The DNA for the CDR3 is TGTGCCAGTACACAGCCTCGGTATGGCTACACCTTC.